This TCR beta chain was recorded in a study of T cells in Graves' hyperthyroidism and ophthalmopathy. Study-wide background: Blood from the periphery was taken at initial diagnosis, before any treatment. General study points: Blood held most thyroid clonotypes expanded above 0.001 frequency.

Germline CDR1 and CDR2: SGHAT and FQNNGV. J lost 2 bases, V lost 5 bases, and 11 bases had no gene match. The CDR3 contains 17 residues. Amplification yielded TCR beta CDR3 regions, with RNA transcripts as the source. First-round RT-PCR of the TCR CDR3 relied on the HTBI primer set. Using its own MiXCR run on the multiplex PCR reads, TCRdb lists one record per CDR3 protein. This table has 250,000 to 350,000 distinct CDR3 sequences, 22% appearing once. This clonotype was counted ten times or more. The target antigen is unknown. Clinical symptoms, serum thyroxine, TRAb, thyroid ultrasound and orbital computed tomography informed diagnoses. PBMCs were derived from roughly 10 ml fresh peripheral blood.

J is TRBJ2-5 and V is TRBV11-2; TRBD2 matches 10 bases. The sample consisted of blood. The receptor was isolated from a man under 40 with Graves' ophthalmopathy. The DNA of the CDR3 is TGTGCCAGCAGCCAAGGACTAGCGGTCCCTACACAAGAGACCCAGTACTTC. As protein: CASSQGLAVPTQETQYF.